The 5 T cell receptor beta chains listed next were all sequenced from one sample in a study of regulatory T cells in long-lasting Graves disease. Arm-PCR of CDR3 regions with iRepertoire HTBI primers generated TCR beta libraries. TCRdb independently ran MiXCR on the multiplex PCR reads; one entry per CDR3 protein. The table has roughly 400,000 distinct CDR3 sequences, roughly 20% seen once. The sample's time point: persistent/refractory GD, antithyroid drugs over 5 years with positive TRAb. Extracted PBMC RNA gave rise to the TCR library. The specimen comprised peripheral blood mononuclear cells (PBMCs), sampled when the disease was refractory, from a patient treated with antithyroid drugs. These receptors all come from a female donor with Graves disease.

The V call is TRBV19, the J call TRBJ1-1; D possibly corresponds to TRBD1 (5 bases). There are 12 residues in the CDR3. Germline CDR1 LNHDA, CDR2 SQIVND (reference sequence). The ends were cut back, 7 bases at V and 1 base at J, with 7 bases in the middle. The DNA of the CDR3 is TGTGCCAGTAATAGGGGGAACACTGAAGCTTTCTTT. Its translation is CASNRGNTEAFF.

J is TRBJ2-7 and V is TRBV28; 9 bases fit TRBD1. The CDR3 runs 16 residues. Trimming cost V 6 bases and J 4 bases; bases outside gene matches: 13. The germline V gene has CDR1 MDHEN and CDR2 SYDVKM. The CDR3 nucleotides are TGTGCCAGCAGACCCGAACAGGGGGCGCTGGGTTACGAGCAGTACTTC. Translation: CASRPEQGALGYEQYF.

The chain has TRBV29-1 and TRBJ2-7; 7 nucleotides agree with TRBD2. The CDR3 loop spans 13 amino acids. Germline CDR1 reads SQVTM; CDR2 reads ANQGSEA. The V gene end was trimmed by 6 bases and the J gene end by 3 bases; junction bases not matched to a gene: 8. The CDR3 reads CSVATGGSYEQYF. The CDR3 coding sequence is TGCAGCGTCGCGACGGGAGGAAGCTACGAGCAGTACTTC.

This clonotype was seen repeatedly, ten times or more. The rearrangement joins TRBV28 to TRBJ1-6; D unclear. In germline, CDR1 is MDHEN, CDR2 SYDVKM. This CDR3 has 13 amino acids. Trimming took off 8 bases at V and 8 bases at J, with 13 bases between the two ends. Here the CDR3 reads CASQELADSPLHF. CDR3 sequence (DNA): TGTGCCAGCCAGGAGCTAGCGGATTCACCCCTCCACTTT.

In its sample, this clonotype was seen a few times. The chain has TRBV18 and TRBJ1-5; 7 nucleotides align to TRBD1. Germline V gene lookup returns CDR1 KGHSH and CDR2 LQKENI. After removal of 6 bases from V and 1 base from J, the junction contained 9 bases not matched to a gene. The CDR3 totals 16 residues. In DNA form, the CDR3 reads TGTGCCAGCTCCACACAATGGACAGGCAGCAATCAGCCCCAGCATTTT. Protein: CASSTQWTGSNQPQHF.